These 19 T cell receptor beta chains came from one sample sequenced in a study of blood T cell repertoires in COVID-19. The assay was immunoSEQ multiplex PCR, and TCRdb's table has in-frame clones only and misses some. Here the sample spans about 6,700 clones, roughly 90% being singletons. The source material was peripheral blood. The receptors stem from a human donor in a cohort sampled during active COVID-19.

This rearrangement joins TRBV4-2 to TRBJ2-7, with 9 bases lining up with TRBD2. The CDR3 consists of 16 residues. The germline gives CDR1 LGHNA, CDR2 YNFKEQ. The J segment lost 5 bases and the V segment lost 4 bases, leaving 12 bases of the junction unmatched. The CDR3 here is CASSPVGGGDNDEQYF. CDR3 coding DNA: TGTGCCAGCAGCCCGGTTGGCGGGGGGGATAACGACGAGCAGTACTTC.

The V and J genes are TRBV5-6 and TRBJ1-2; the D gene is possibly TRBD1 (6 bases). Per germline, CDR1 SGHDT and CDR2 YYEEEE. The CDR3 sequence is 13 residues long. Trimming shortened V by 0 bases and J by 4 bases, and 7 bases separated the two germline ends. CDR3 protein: CASSLVGGYGYTF. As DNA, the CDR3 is TGTGCCAGCAGCTTGGTAGGGGGCTATGGCTACACCTTC.

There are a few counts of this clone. The CDR3 DNA reads as TGTGCCAGTAGTATAAGAGTTTCCGGGACAGGGAACGTGAACTATGGCTACACCTTC. It codes for CASSIRVSGTGNVNYGYTF. V is TRBV19 and J is TRBJ1-2; 9 bases are a match to TRBD1. The CDR3 runs to 19 residues. After removal of 2 bases from V and 2 bases from J, the junction contained 15 bases not matched to a gene. CDR1 is LNHDA and CDR2 is SQIVND in the germline V gene (reference sequence).

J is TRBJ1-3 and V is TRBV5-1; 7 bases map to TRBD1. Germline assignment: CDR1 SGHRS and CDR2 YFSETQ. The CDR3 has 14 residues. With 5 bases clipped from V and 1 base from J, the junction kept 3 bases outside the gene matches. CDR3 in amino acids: CASSIQGSGNTIYF. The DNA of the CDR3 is TGCGCCAGCAGTATACAGGGGTCTGGAAACACCATATATTTT.

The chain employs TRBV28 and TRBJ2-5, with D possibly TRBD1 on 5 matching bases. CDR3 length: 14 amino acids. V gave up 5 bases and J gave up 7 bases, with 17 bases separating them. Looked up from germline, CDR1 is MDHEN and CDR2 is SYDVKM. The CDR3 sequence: CASSTSGSGGTQYF. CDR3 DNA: TGTGCCAGCAGTACTTCAGGGTCAGGTGGGACCCAGTACTTC.

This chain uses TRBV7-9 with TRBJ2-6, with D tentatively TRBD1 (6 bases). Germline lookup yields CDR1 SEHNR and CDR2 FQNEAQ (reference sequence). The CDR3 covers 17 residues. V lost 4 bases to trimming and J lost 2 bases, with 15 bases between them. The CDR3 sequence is CASSSIGQGTGANVLTF. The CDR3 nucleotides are TGTGCCAGCAGCTCAATCGGGCAGGGGACTGGGGCCAACGTCCTGACTTTC.

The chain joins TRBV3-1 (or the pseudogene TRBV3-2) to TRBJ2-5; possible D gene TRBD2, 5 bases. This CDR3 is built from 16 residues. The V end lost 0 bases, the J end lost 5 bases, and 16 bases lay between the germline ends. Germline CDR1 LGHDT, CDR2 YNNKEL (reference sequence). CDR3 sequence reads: CASSQDSSGLGETQYF. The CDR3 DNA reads TGTGCCAGCAGCCAAGATAGCAGCGGACTTGGGGAGACCCAGTACTTC.

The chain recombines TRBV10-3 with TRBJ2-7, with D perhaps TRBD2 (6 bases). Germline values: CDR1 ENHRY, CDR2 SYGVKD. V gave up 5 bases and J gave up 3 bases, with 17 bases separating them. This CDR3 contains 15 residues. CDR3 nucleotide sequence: TGTGCCATCAGTAGGGAGGACACCGCCAACTACGAGCAGTACTTC. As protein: CAISREDTANYEQYF.

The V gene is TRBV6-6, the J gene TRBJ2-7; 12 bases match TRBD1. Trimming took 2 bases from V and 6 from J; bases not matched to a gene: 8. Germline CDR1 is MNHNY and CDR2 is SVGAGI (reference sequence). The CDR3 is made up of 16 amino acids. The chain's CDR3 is CASSYATGTGGGEQYF. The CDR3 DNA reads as TGTGCCAGCAGTTACGCAACCGGGACAGGGGGCGGCGAGCAGTACTTC.

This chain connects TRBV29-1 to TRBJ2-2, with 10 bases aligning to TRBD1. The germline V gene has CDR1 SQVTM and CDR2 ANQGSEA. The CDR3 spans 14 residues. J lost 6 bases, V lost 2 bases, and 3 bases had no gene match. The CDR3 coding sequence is TGCAGCGTTGAACGACAGGGGGCGTCCGGGGAGCTGTTTTTT. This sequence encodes CSVERQGASGELFF.

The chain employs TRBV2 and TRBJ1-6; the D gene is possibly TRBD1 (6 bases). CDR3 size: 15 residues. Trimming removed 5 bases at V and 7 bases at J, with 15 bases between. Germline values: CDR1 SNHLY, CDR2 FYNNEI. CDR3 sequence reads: CASSMTRGSNSPLHF. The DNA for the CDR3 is TGTGCCAGCAGTATGACGAGGGGGTCAAATTCACCCCTCCACTTT.

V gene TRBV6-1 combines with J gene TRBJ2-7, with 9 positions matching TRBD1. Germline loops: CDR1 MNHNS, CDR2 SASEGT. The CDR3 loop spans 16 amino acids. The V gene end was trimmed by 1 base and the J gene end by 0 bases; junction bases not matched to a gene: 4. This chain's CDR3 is CASSEERGQGSYEQYF. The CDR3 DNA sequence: TGTGCCAGCAGTGAAGAACGGGGACAGGGCTCCTACGAGCAGTACTTC.

CDR3 coding DNA: TGTGCCAGCTCACCAGTCGTTGCGGGGGGGAATTACAATGAGCAGTTCTTC. Residues: CASSPVVAGGNYNEQFF. J is TRBJ2-1 and V is TRBV18; TRBD2 matches 9 bases. The CDR3 runs to 17 residues. V was clipped by 2 bases and J by 4 bases; unmatched bases: 9. The germline gives CDR1 KGHSH, CDR2 LQKENI.

DNA for the CDR3: TGTGCCAGCAGCCTAAGACAGGGATACACTGAAGCTTTCTTT. Protein product: CASSLRQGYTEAFF. This chain joins TRBV7-9 and TRBJ1-1; 7 bases line up with TRBD1. The CDR3 runs 14 residues. The junction had 6 bases not matched to a gene; V was cut back by 5 bases and J by 3 bases. Germline loops: CDR1 SEHNR, CDR2 FQNEAQ (reference sequence). Full variable domain (rest looked up from reference TRBV7-9 and TRBJ1-1): DTGVSQNPRHKITKRGQNVTFRCDPISEHNRLYWYRQTLGQGPEFLTYFQNEAQLEKSRLLSDRFSAERPKGSFSTLEIQRTEQGDSAMYLCASSLRQGYTEAFFGQGTRLTVV.

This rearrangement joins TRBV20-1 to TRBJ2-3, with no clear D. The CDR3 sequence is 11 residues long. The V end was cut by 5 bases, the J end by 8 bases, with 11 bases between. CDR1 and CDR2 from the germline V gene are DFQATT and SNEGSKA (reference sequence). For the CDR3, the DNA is TGCAGTGCTGCCCTAGTGGGTACGCAGTATTTT. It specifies CSAALVGTQYF.

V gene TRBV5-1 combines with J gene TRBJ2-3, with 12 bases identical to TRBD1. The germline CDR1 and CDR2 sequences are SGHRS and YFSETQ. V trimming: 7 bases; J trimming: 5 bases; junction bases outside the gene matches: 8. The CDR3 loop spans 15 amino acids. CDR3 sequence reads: CASAPGQGAGDTQYF. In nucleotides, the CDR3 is TGCGCCAGCGCACCGGGACAGGGGGCAGGAGATACGCAGTATTTT.

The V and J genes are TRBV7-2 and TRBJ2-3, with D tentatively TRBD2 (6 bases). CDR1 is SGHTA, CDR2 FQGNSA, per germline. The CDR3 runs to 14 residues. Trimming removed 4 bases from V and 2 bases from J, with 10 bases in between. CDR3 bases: TGTGCCAGCAGCTCCCGGGACTTCACAGATACGCAGTATTTT. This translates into CASSSRDFTDTQYF. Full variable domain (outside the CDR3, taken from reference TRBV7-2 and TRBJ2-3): GAGVSQSPSNKVTEKGKDVELRCDPISGHTALYWYRQSLGQGLEFLIYFQGNSAPDKSGLPSDRFSAERTGGSVSTLTIQRTQQEDSAVYLCASSSRDFTDTQYFGPGTRLTVL.

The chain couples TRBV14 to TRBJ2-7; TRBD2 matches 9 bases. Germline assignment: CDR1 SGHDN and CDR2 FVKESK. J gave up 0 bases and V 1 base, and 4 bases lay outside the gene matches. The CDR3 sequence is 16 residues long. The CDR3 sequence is CASSQGASGTSYEQYF. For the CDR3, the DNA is TGTGCCAGCAGCCAAGGTGCTAGCGGGACCTCCTACGAGCAGTACTTC.

The chain's CDR3 is CASSLGQGEGYTF. Here the CDR3 DNA reads TGTGCCAGCAGCTTAGGCCAGGGTGAGGGCTACACCTTC. This sequence joins TRBV5-6 and TRBJ1-2, with a weak D call TRBD1 (5 bases). Germline loops: CDR1 SGHDT, CDR2 YYEEEE. The CDR3 runs 13 residues. Trimming removed 2 bases at V and 8 bases at J, with 13 bases between.